A single sample gave rise to the 3 T cell receptor beta chains below, sequenced in a study of blood T cell repertoires in COVID-19. Assay used: immunoSEQ multiplex PCR; TCRdb lists only in-frame clones, some missing. The sample has roughly 50,000 clones, roughly 87% seen once. Specimen: peripheral blood. The receptor set was obtained from a woman aged 55 to 70 with acute or convalescent COVID-19.

The CDR3 DNA is TGTGCCAGCAGCCTTGTGGGGAGCACTGAAGCTTTCTTT. This translates into CASSLVGSTEAFF. The chain carries TRBV9 and TRBJ1-1; D is ambiguous. V gave up 4 bases and J gave up 4 bases, with 11 bases separating them. CDR1 and CDR2 from the germline V gene are SGDLS and YYNGEE. CDR3 length: 13 residues. The whole variable domain, filled in from reference TRBV9 and TRBJ1-1, reads DSGVTQTPKHLITATGQRVTLRCSPRSGDLSVYWYQQSLDQGLQFLIQYYNGEERAKGNILERFSAQQFPDLHSELNLSSLELGDSALYFCASSLVGSTEAFFGQGTRLTVV.

This chain uses TRBV5-5 with TRBJ2-5, with 7 bases identical to TRBD1. With V trimmed by 3 bases and J by 2 bases, 7 bases remained unmatched. The CDR3 totals 15 residues. Germline CDR1 is SGHKS and CDR2 is YYEKEE (reference sequence). CDR3 loop: CASSSFRGLQETQYF. The CDR3 bases are TGTGCCAGCAGCTCTTTTAGGGGGCTACAAGAGACCCAGTACTTC.

The genes are TRBV6-1 and TRBJ1-1; 7 nucleotides agree with TRBD1. V dropped 0 bases and J dropped 5; count of bases not matched to a gene: 6. The CDR3 has 15 residues. Germline assignment: CDR1 MNHNS and CDR2 SASEGT. CDR3 coding DNA: TGTGCCAGCAGTGAAGCACGGCGCAGGGGGACTGAAGCTTTCTTT. It is translated as CASSEARRRGTEAFF.